The sequence of this T cell receptor beta chain was determined in a study of response to subunit inactivated influenza vaccine. As regards this clonotype: Its specificity is not known.

TCRdb reanalysed the RT-PCR reads using MiXCR and keeps one entry per CDR3 protein. The sample lists roughly 570,000 distinct CDR3 sequences, 12% to 15% seen once, with approximately 12% in the top ten. The V end lost 4 bases, the J end lost 1 base, and 10 bases lay between the germline ends. Germline CDR1 and CDR2: MGHRA and YSYEKL. This CDR3 contains 14 residues. Study observations and caveats: There was a suggestion from the authors that each seasonal influenza vaccination recruits few new T cells.

The source material was PBMCs from blood, sampled 12 days after vaccination. The chain couples TRBV4-1 to TRBJ1-1, with unresolved D. The receptor's source is a man in his fifties or sixties who received an inactivated influenza vaccine. Here the CDR3 reads CASSRWGSNTEAFF. CDR3 nucleotide sequence: TGCGCCAGCAGCCGTTGGGGTTCGAACACTGAAGCTTTCTTT.